This T cell receptor beta chain appears in the sequencing data of a study of OX40 agonist ivuxolimab in advanced cancers. Study in general: The group had a mean age of around 60 years, ranged from 23 to 79, and was around 82% male.

The V gene lost 8 bases and the J gene lost 0 bases, with 17 bases spanning the gap. CDR1 LNHDA and CDR2 SQIVND come from the germline V gene (reference sequence). There are 17 residues in the CDR3. The protocol was immunoSEQ multiplex PCR, while the TCRdb copy is restricted to in-frame clones and leaves out a portion. The sample holds 60,000 to 70,000 clones, roughly 85% seen once. Details on this clone: No antigen is known for it.

General study findings and limits: Both CD4+ and CD8+ T cell populations in blood had undergone clonal expansion by week 6 at 0.1 to 3.0 mg/kg.

The starting material was CD4+ or CD8+ T cells sorted from blood, obtained in a trial of the OX40 agonist ivuxolimab. The J gene is TRBJ2-6, the V gene TRBV19; D possibly corresponds to TRBD1 (5 bases). The receptor was derived from an adult with an advanced solid tumor such as melanoma, head and neck, liver or kidney cancer. The CDR3 DNA reads TGTGCCAGTCGTACAGGCCAAGGATACTCTGGGGCCAACGTCCTGACTTTC. Its protein is CASRTGQGYSGANVLTF. Full variable domain (missing parts from reference TRBV19 and TRBJ2-6): DGGITQSPKYLFRKEGQNVTLSCEQNLNHDAMYWYRQDPGQGLRLIYYSQIVNDFQKGDIAEGYSVSREKKESFPLTVTSAQKNPTAFYLCASRTGQGYSGANVLTFGAGSRLTVL.